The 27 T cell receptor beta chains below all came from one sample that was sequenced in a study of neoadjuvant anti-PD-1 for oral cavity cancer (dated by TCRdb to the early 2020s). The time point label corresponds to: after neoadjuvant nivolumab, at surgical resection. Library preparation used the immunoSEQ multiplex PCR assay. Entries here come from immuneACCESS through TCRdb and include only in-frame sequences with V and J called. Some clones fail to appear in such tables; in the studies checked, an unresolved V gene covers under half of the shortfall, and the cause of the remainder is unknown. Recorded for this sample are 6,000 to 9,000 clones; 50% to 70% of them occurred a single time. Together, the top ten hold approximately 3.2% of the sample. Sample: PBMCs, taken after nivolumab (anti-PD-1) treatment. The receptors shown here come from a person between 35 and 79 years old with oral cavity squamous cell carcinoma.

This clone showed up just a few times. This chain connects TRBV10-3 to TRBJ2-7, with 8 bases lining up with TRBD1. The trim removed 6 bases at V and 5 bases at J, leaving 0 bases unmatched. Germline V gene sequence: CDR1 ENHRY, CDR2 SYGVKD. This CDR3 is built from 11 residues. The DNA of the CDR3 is TGTGCCATCAGACAGGGGGACGAGCAGTACTTC. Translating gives CAIRQGDEQYF.

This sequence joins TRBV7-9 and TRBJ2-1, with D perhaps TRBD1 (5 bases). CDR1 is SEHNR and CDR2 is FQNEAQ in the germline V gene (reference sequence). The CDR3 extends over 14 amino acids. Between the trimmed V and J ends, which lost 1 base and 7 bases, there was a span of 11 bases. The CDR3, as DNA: TGTGCCAGCAGCTTAGTGCTCCGGACAAATGAGCAGTTCTTC. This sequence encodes CASSLVLRTNEQFF.

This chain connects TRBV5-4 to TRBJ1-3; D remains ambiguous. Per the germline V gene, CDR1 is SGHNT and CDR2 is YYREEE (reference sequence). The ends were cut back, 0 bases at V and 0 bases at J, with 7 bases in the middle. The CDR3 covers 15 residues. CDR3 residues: CASSLALNSGNTIYF. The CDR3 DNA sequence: TGTGCCAGCAGCTTGGCACTGAACTCTGGAAACACCATATATTTT.

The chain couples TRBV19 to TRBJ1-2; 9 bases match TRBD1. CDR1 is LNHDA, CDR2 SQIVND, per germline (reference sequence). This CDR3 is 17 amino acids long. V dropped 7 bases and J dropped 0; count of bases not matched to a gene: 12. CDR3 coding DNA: TGTGCCAGTATTGACCCCGCCCGGGACAGGGCTAACTATGGCTACACCTTC. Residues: CASIDPARDRANYGYTF.

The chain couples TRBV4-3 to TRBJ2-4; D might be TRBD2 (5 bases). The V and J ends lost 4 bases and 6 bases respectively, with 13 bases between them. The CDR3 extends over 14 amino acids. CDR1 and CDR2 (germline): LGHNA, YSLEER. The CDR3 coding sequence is TGCGCCAGCAGCCCAGAGAGGGCGGGAAACATTCAGTACTTC. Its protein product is CASSPERAGNIQYF.

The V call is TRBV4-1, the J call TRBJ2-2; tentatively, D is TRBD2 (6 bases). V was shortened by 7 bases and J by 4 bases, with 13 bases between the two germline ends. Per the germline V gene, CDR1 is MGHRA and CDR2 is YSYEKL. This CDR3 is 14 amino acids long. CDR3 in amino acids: CASKRLVGTGELFF. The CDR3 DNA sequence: TGCGCCAGCAAACGACTAGTAGGCACCGGGGAGCTGTTTTTT.

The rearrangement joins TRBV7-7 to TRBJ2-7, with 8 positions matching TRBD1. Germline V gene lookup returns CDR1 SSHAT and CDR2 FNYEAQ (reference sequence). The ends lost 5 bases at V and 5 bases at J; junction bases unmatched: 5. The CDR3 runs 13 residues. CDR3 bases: TGTGCCAGCAGCCCTGACAGGGGTGACGAGCAGTACTTC. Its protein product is CASSPDRGDEQYF.

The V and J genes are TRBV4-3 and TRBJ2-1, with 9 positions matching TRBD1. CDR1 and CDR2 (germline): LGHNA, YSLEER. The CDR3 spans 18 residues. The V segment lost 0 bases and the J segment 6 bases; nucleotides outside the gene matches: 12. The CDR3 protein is CASSQDGPWTGELNEQFF. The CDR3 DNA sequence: TGCGCCAGCAGCCAAGATGGGCCGTGGACAGGGGAACTCAATGAGCAGTTCTTC.

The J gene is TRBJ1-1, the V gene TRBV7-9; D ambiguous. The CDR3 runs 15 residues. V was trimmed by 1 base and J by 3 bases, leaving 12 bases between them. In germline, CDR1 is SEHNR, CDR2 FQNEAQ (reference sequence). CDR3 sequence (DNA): TGTGCCAGCAGCTTAGGAACAGTCCTTGACACTGAAGCTTTCTTT. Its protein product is CASSLGTVLDTEAFF.

The CDR3 here is CASSRPGATGELFF. CDR3 in DNA: TGTGCCAGTAGTCGCCCAGGGGCCACCGGGGAGCTGTTTTTT. This chain connects TRBV19 to TRBJ2-2, with D tentatively TRBD1 (6 bases). Trimming stripped 5 bases from V and 4 bases from J, with 11 bases between. This CDR3 contains 14 residues. Germline V gene sequence: CDR1 LNHDA, CDR2 SQIVND (reference sequence).

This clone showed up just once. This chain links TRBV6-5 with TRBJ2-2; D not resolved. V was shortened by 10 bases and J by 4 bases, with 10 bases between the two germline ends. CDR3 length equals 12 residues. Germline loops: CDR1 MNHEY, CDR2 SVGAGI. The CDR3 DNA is TGTGCCACCAACGCTTTCACCGGGGAGCTGTTTTTT. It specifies CATNAFTGELFF.

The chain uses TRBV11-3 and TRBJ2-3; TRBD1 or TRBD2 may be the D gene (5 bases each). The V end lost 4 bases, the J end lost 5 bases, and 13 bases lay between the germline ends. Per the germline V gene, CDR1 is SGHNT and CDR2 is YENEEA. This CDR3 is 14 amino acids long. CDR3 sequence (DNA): TGTGCCAGCAGCTCCGGGGCATGGGGAGATACGCAGTATTTT. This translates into CASSSGAWGDTQYF.

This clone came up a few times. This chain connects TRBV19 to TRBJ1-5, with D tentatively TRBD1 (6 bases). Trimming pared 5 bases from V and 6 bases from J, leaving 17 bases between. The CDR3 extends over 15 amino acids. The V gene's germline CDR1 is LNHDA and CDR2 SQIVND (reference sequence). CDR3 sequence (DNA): TGTGCCAGTAGTCCTCCGGGACAACGAACTCAGCCCCAGCATTTT. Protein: CASSPPGQRTQPQHF.

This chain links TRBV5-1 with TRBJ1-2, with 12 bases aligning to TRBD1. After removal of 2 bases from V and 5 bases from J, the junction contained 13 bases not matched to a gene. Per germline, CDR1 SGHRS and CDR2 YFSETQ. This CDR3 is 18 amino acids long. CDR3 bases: TGCGCCAGCAGCTTAGAAGGGACAGGGGGCGCGTACCTTTATGGCTACACCTTC. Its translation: CASSLEGTGGAYLYGYTF. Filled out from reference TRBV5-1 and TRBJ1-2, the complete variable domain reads KAGVTQTPRYLIKTRGQQVTLSCSPISGHRSVSWYQQTPGQGLQFLFEYFSETQRNKGNFPGRFSGRQFSNSRSEMNVSTLELGDSALYLCASSLEGTGGAYLYGYTFGSGTRLTVV.

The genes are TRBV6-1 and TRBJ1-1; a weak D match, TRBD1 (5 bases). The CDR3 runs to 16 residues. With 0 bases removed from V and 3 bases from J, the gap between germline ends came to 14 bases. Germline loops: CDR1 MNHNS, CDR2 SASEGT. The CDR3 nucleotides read TGTGCCAGCAGTGAAGCGCTTGGACAACCTTACACTGAAGCTTTCTTT. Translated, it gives CASSEALGQPYTEAFF.

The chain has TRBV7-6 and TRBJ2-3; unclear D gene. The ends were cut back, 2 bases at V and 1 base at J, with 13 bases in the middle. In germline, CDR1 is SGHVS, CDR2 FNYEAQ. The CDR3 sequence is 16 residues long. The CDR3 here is CASSLSTPVGTDTQYF. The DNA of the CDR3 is TGTGCCAGCAGCTTATCCACTCCCGTCGGCACAGATACGCAGTATTTT.

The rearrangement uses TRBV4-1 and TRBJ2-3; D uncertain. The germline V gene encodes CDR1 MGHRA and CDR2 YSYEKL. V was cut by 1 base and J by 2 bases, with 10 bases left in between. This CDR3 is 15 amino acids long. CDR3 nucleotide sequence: TGCGCCAGCAGCCAAGTCGCCACAGACACAGATACGCAGTATTTT. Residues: CASSQVATDTDTQYF.

CDR3 coding DNA: TGCGCCAGCAGCCAAAAAACAGGCGGGGGAGGCACAGATACGCAGTATTTT. Residues: CASSQKTGGGGTDTQYF. The J gene is TRBJ2-3, the V gene TRBV4-1; 7 bases fit TRBD2. Germline V gene data show CDR1 as MGHRA and CDR2 as YSYEKL. This CDR3 is built from 17 residues. Trimming at V came to 2 bases and at J to 1 base, leaving 9 bases not matched to a gene.

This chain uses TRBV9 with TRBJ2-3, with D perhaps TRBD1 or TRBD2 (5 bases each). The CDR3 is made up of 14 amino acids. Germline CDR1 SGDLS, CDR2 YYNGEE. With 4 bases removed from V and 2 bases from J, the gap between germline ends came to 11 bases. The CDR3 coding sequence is TGTGCCAGCAGCCCGGGGACCCTCACAGATACGCAGTATTTT. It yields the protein CASSPGTLTDTQYF.

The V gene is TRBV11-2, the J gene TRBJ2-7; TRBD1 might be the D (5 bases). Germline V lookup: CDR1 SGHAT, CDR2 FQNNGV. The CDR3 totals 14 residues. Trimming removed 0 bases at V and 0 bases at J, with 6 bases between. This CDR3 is CASSLEQASYEQYF. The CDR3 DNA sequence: TGTGCCAGCAGCTTAGAACAGGCCTCCTACGAGCAGTACTTC.

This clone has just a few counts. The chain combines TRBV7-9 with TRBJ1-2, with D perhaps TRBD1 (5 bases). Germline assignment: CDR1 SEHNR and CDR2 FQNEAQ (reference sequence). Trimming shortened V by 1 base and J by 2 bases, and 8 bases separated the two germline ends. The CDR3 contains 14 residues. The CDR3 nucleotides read TGTGCCAGCAGCTTAGAGGCAGGGAACTATGGCTACACCTTC. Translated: CASSLEAGNYGYTF.

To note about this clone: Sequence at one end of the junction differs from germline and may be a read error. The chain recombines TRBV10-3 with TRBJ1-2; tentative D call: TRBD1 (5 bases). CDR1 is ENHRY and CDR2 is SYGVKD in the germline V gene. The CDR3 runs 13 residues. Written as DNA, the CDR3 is TGTGCCATCAGTGAGCCCACCTGGGGCCAACCCGCATTC. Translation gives CAISEPTWGQPAF.

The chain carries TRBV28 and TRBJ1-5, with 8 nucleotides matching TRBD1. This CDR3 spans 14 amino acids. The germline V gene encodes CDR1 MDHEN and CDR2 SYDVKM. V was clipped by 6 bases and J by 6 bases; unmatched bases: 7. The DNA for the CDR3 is TGTGCCAGCAGACCAGGGGGCCCGGGTCAGCCCCAGCATTTT. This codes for CASRPGGPGQPQHF.

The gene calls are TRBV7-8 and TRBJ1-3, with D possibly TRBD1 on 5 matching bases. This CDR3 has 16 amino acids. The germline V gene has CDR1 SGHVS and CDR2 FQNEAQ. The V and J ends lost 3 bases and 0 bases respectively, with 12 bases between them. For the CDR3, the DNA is TGTGCCAGCAGCTTTTCAGGGCCCAGCTCTGGAAACACCATATATTTT. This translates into CASSFSGPSSGNTIYF.

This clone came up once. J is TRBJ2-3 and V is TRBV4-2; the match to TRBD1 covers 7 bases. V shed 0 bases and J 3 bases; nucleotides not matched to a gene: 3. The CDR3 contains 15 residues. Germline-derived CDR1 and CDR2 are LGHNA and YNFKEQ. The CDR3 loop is CASSQEGQETDTQYF. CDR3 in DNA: TGTGCCAGCAGCCAAGAAGGACAGGAGACAGATACGCAGTATTTT.

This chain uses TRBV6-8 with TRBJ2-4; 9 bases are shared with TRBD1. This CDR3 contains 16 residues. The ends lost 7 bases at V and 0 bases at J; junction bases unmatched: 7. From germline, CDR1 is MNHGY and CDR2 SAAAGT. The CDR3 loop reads CASNLGQGLAKNIQYF. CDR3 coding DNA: TGTGCCAGCAACCTTGGACAGGGGTTAGCCAAAAACATTCAGTACTTC.

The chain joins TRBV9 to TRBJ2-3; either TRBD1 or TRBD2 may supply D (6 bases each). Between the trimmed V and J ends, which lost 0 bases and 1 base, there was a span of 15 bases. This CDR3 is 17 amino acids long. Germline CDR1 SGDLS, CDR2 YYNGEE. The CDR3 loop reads CASSVGVEGGRTDTQYF. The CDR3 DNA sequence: TGTGCCAGCAGCGTAGGGGTAGAGGGGGGACGCACAGATACGCAGTATTTT. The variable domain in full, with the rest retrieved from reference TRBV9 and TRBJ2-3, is DSGVTQTPKHLITATGQRVTLRCSPRSGDLSVYWYQQSLDQGLQFLIQYYNGEERAKGNILERFSAQQFPDLHSELNLSSLELGDSALYFCASSVGVEGGRTDTQYFGPGTRLTVL.